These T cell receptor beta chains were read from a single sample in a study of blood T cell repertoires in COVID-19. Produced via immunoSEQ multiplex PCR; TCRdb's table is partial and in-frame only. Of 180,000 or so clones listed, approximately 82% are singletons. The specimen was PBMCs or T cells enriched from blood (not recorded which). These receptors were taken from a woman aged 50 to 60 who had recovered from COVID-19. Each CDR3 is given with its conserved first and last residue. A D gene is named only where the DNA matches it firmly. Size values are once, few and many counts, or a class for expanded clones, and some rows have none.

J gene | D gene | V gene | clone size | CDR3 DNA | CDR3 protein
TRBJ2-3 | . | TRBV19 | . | TGTGCCAGTAGTATGTTTAGGGGGTCAGATACGCAGTATTTT | CASSMFRGSDTQYF
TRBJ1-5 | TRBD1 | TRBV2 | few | TGTGCCAGCAGCGGGGGACAGGGGTTTGAGCCCCAGCATTTT | CASSGGQGFEPQHF
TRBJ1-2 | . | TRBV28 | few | TGTGCCAGCAGTTTAATGGCTGTCAACTATGGCTACACCTTC | CASSLMAVNYGYTF
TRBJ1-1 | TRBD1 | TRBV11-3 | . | TGTGCCAGCAGCCCCGCATACAGGGGAGGAACTGAAGCTTTCTTT | CASSPAYRGGTEAFF
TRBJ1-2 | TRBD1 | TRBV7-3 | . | TGTGCCAGCAGCGGGGGACAGGGGTATGGCTACACCTTC | CASSGGQGYGYTF
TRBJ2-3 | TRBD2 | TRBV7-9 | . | TGTGCCAGCAGCTTAGCGCAGCTAGCGGTCTCAGATACGCAGTATTTT | CASSLAQLAVSDTQYF
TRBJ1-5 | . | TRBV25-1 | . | TGTGCCAGCAGTGATTACAATCAGGTCCAGCATTTT | CASSDYNQVQHF
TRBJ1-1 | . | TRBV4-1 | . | TGCGCCAGCAGCCAAGCGAATTTCGGGTTCTCGAACACTGAAGCTTTCTTT | CASSQANFGFSNTEAFF
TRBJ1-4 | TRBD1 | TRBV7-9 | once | TGTGCCAGCAGCTCCACGGGACAGGCTAATGTTGAGTACGAAAAACTGTTTTTT | CASSSTGQANVEYEKLFF
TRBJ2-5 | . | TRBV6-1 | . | TGTGCCAGCAGTGAAGCCCCGGAAGGGGCCAAAGAGACCCAGTACTTC | CASSEAPEGAKETQYF
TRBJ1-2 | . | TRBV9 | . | TGTGCCAGCAGCGTAGTCCCCCCGACTGTGCCCCTAGACTACACCTTC | CASSVVPPTVPLDYTF
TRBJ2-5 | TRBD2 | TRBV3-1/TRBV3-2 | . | TGTGCCAGCAGCCGTAGCGGGGGGTCTCAAGAGACCCAGTACTTC | CASSRSGGSQETQYF
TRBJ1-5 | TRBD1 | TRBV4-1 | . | TGCGCCAGCAGCCAACAACCCCAGGGGGATCAGCCCCAGCATTTT | CASSQQPQGDQPQHF
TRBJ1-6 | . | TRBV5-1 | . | TGCGCCAGCAGCGCGACGGGGGGGCGTAATTCACCCCTCCACTTT | CASSATGGRNSPLHF
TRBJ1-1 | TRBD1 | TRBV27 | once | TGTGCCAGCAGCTCCATTTACAGGGGGAACACTGAAGCTTTCTTT | CASSSIYRGNTEAFF
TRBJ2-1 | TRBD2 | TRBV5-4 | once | TGTGCCAGCAGCAAGGGACTAGCGGGCGGGTCATATGAGCAGTTCTTC | CASSKGLAGGSYEQFF
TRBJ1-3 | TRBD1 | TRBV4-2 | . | TGTGCCAGCAGCCGGACAGGGACGGCTGGAAACACCATATATTTT | CASSRTGTAGNTIYF
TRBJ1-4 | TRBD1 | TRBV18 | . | TGTGCCAGCTCACCGGGACAGCCGAATGAAAAACTGTTTTTT | CASSPGQPNEKLFF
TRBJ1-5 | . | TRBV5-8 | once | TGTGCCAGCAGCTTCCATGGCCAGCCCCAGCATTTT | CASSFHGQPQHF
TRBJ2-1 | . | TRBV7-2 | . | TGTGCCAGCAGCTTAGACTGGTACAATGAGCAGTTCTTC | CASSLDWYNEQFF
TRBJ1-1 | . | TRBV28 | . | TGTGCCAGCAGTTTATCAGACCGACTCCTCACTGAAGCTTTCTTT | CASSLSDRLLTEAFF
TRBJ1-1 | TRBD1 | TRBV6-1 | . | TGTGCCAGCAGTGAAGGAATTGGGACAGGAACCGTCATGAACACTGAAGCTTTCTTT | CASSEGIGTGTVMNTEAFF
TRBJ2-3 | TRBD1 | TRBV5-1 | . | TGCGCCAGCAGCTCCGAACAGGGGGGTGACACGCAGTATTTT | CASSSEQGGDTQYF
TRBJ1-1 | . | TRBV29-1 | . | TGCAGCACCGAAGAGTTTGAAGCTTTCTTT | CSTEEFEAFF
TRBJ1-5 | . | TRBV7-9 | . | TGTGCCAGCAGCTTAGTACAGGGCGGTCCCCAGCATTTT | CASSLVQGGPQHF
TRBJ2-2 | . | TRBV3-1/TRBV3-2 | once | TGTGCCAGCAGCCAACGACCGACAGTTCCCGGGGAGCTGTTTTTT | CASSQRPTVPGELFF
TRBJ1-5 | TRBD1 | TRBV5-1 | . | TGCGCCAGCAGCTCCGGGACAGTAGGGCAGCCCCAGCATTTT | CASSSGTVGQPQHF
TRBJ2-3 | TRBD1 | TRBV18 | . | TGTGCCAGCTCCCAGGGGGCAGTCACAGATACGCAGTATTTT | CASSQGAVTDTQYF
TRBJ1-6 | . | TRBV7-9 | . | TGTGCCAGCAGCTTAGCGCAGGGGAAAGGGAATTCACCCCTCCACTTT | CASSLAQGKGNSPLHF
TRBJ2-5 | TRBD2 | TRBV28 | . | TGTGCCAGTCGGGGGGGGTGGGAGACCCAGTACTTC | CASRGGWETQYF
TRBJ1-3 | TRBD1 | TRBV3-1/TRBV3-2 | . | TGTGCCAGCAGCCCGGTACAGGGACAGGCTGGAAACACCATATATTTT | CASSPVQGQAGNTIYF
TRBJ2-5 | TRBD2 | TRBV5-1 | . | TGCGCCAGCAGCGCCGGGACTAGCGGGAGTGGAGAGACCCAGTACTTC | CASSAGTSGSGETQYF
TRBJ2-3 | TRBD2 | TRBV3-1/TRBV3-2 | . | TGTGCCAGCAGCCAAGATGGACTAGCCCGAGATACGCAGTATTTT | CASSQDGLARDTQYF
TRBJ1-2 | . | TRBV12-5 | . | TGTGCTAGTGGTTTGGAAGGGGGCTATGGCTACACCTTC | CASGLEGGYGYTF
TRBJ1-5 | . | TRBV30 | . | TGTGCCTGGAGTGGGGGGAGCGGGGGGCAGCATTTT | CAWSGGSGGQHF
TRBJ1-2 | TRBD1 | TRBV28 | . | TGTGCCAGCAGTTTAGAGGCAGGGGGTAACTATGGCTACACCTTC | CASSLEAGGNYGYTF
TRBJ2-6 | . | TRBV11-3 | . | TGTGCCAGCAGCTTTTCTTCAACTCTGGTTGGGGCCAACGTCCTGACTTTC | CASSFSSTLVGANVLTF
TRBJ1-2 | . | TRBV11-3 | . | TGTGCCAGCAGCTTGGCGGAAGATGGCTACACCTTC | CASSLAEDGYTF
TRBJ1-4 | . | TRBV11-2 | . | TGTGCCAGCAGCTTGGCTTGGGGCGAAAAACTGTTTTTT | CASSLAWGEKLFF
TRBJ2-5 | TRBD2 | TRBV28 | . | TGTGCCAGCCAGATTGGGGGAGGGCCGGGAAAGACCCAGTACTTC | CASQIGGGPGKTQYF